The 9 T cell receptor beta chains reported below all come from one sample, sequenced in a study of blood T cell dynamics during melanoma immunotherapy. The time point: pre-treatment baseline. Assay: immunoSEQ multiplex PCR; the TCRdb copy retains only in-frame clones and omits some. The table has about 4,800 clones, 85% to 90% seen once. The material sequenced was blood, taken from a patient treated with checkpoint blockade. The receptors stem from a human donor with melanoma.

The chain links TRBV5-1 to TRBJ2-7, with D perhaps matching TRBD2 (6 bases). The germline V gene encodes CDR1 SGHRS and CDR2 YFSETQ. The CDR3 covers 15 residues. V was pared by 4 bases and J by 3 bases, with 17 bases between. CDR3 nucleotide sequence: TGCGCCAGCAGCAGTGTACGGGGGTTATACTACGAGCAGTACTTC. Translating it yields CASSSVRGLYYEQYF.

The rearrangement joins TRBV28 to TRBJ2-5; TRBD1 matches at 7 bases. The CDR3 covers 16 residues. After removal of 10 bases from V and 4 bases from J, the junction contained 18 bases not matched to a gene. Germline V CDR1 and CDR2: MDHEN, SYDVKM. The DNA of the CDR3 is TGTGCCACAAGGGGTTGGGACAGCATTTGGAGAGAGACCCAGTACTTC. This translates into CATRGWDSIWRETQYF. The full variable domain, rest sourced from reference TRBV28 and TRBJ2-5, is DVKVTQSSRYLVKRTGEKVFLECVQDMDHENMFWYRQDPGLGLRLIYFSYDVKMKEKGDIPEGYSVSREKKERFSLILESASTNQTSMYLCATRGWDSIWRETQYFGPGTRLLVL.

The rearrangement joins TRBV7-3 to TRBJ2-1; maybe TRBD2 (5 bases). The CDR3 length is 15 residues. V was shortened by 1 base and J by 3 bases, with 10 bases between the two germline ends. Per germline, CDR1 SGHTA and CDR2 FQGTGA. As DNA, the CDR3 is TGTGCCAGCAGCTTAAGCAGCGGAATCTACAATGAGCAGTTCTTC. Translating it yields CASSLSSGIYNEQFF.

This chain uses TRBV7-2 with TRBJ1-4; 7 positions agree with TRBD1. Unmatched junction bases numbered 10, after V lost 2 bases and J lost 7 bases. Germline CDR1 and CDR2: SGHTA and FQGNSA. The CDR3 extends over 16 amino acids. In DNA, the CDR3 is TGTGCCAGCAGCTTACGGGTCGGGACAGCATTTGAAAAACTGTTTTTT. Translating gives CASSLRVGTAFEKLFF.

The chain is built from TRBV30 and TRBJ2-1; the D is unclear. CDR1 is GTSNPN, CDR2 SVGIG, per germline (reference sequence). The ends were cut back, 0 bases at V and 4 bases at J, with 13 bases in the middle. The CDR3 extends over 15 amino acids. For the CDR3, the DNA is TGTGCCTGGAGTGTATCTGGCGGAGTATACAATGAGCAGTTCTTC. Translating it yields CAWSVSGGVYNEQFF.

The chain carries TRBV6-1 and TRBJ2-7; 10 bases match TRBD2. Trimming removed 0 bases from V and 6 bases from J; junction bases left unmatched: 8. From germline, CDR1 is MNHNS and CDR2 SASEGT. This CDR3 contains 16 residues. In nucleotides, the CDR3 is TGTGCCAGCAGTGAAGCGGGGGGGGCTAGCGGGAGCGAGCAGTACTTC. This sequence encodes CASSEAGGASGSEQYF.

The chain recombines TRBV5-4 with TRBJ2-1; 7 positions agree with TRBD1. With V trimmed by 2 bases and J by 4 bases, 6 bases remained unmatched. This CDR3 has 15 residues. Germline V gene lookup returns CDR1 SGHNT and CDR2 YYREEE (reference sequence). DNA of the CDR3: TGTGCCAGCAGCTTTGACAGGGCCACATACAATGAGCAGTTCTTC. This gives the protein CASSFDRATYNEQFF.

This sequence joins TRBV10-1 and TRBJ2-7; no reliable D call. The germline V gene has CDR1 WNHNN and CDR2 SYGVQD (reference sequence). V was trimmed by 0 bases and J by 6 bases, leaving 9 bases between them. The CDR3 loop spans 13 amino acids. This CDR3 reads CASSESPQVEQYF. DNA for the CDR3: TGCGCCAGCAGTGAGTCCCCCCAGGTCGAGCAGTACTTC.

The V call is TRBV7-2, the J call TRBJ2-7; possible D gene TRBD2, 7 bases. The germline V gene has CDR1 SGHTA and CDR2 FQGNSA. Deletions cut 5 bases from V and 9 bases from J, with 14 bases between. The CDR3 is 12 residues long. The chain's CDR3 is CASSPGVAGQYF. CDR3 nucleotide sequence: TGTGCCAGCAGCCCAGGGGTAGCGGGGCAGTACTTC.